These T cell receptor beta chains were read from a single sample in a study of T cell repertoires in cytomegalovirus infection. Via MiXCR, TCRdb re-called the reads, giving one row per CDR3 protein. The table lists just under 500,000 distinct CDR3 sequences, roughly a third of them singletons. Which antigens these TCRs recognize remains unknown. Material: cultured PBMCs, obtained from culture after CMV antigen stimulation. The receptors here all came from a human donor in good health (CMV status not recorded). Some clones in this sample may be carry-over from other donors' samples. Each CDR3 is given with its conserved first and last residue. Each record gives: clone size, J gene, V gene, D gene, CDR3 length, CDR3 DNA, CDR3 protein. A D gene is named only where the DNA matches it firmly. Clone size is not always given. Where it is, it says once, few, many or a class for expanded clones.

clone_size: -; j_call: TRBJ1-5; v_call: TRBV12-3/TRBV12-4; d_call: TRBD1; cdr3_length: 14; cdr3_nt: TGTGCCAGTCGGAGACAGGGACACAATCAGCCCCAGCATTTT; cdr3_aa: CASRRQGHNQPQHF
clone_size: once; j_call: TRBJ2-2; v_call: TRBV6-2/TRBV6-3; d_call: -; cdr3_length: 12; cdr3_nt: TGTGCCAGCAGCTGGTACATCGGGGAGCTGTTTTTT; cdr3_aa: CASSWYIGELFF
clone_size: many; j_call: TRBJ2-1; v_call: TRBV4-3; d_call: TRBD2; cdr3_length: 16; cdr3_nt: TGCGCCAGCAGCCTTCCCCGAATAGCGGGCTACAATGAGCAGTTCTTC; cdr3_aa: CASSLPRIAGYNEQFF
clone_size: many; j_call: TRBJ2-7; v_call: TRBV7-2; d_call: -; cdr3_length: 12; cdr3_nt: TGTGCCAGCCGCGACAGACACTACGAGCAGTACTTC; cdr3_aa: CASRDRHYEQYF
clone_size: many; j_call: TRBJ2-3; v_call: TRBV6-2/TRBV6-3; d_call: -; cdr3_length: 14; cdr3_nt: TGTGCCAGCAGAAAGCGAGGCAGGGCCGATACGCAGTATTTT; cdr3_aa: CASRKRGRADTQYF
clone_size: -; j_call: TRBJ2-5; v_call: TRBV20-1; d_call: -; cdr3_length: 13; cdr3_nt: TGCAGTGCTAGAGGGCCGGAAGACGGGACCCAGTACTTC; cdr3_aa: CSARGPEDGTQYF
clone_size: -; j_call: TRBJ2-1; v_call: TRBV11-2; d_call: TRBD2; cdr3_length: 16; cdr3_nt: TGTGCCAGCAGCTGGACCGAAGGCGGGGGGTGGTATGAGCAGTTCTTC; cdr3_aa: CASSWTEGGGWYEQFF
clone_size: -; j_call: TRBJ2-1; v_call: TRBV7-3; d_call: TRBD2; cdr3_length: 15; cdr3_nt: TGTGCCAGCAGCTTACTAGCGGGAGTTGACAATGAGCAGTTCTTC; cdr3_aa: CASSLLAGVDNEQFF
clone_size: few; j_call: TRBJ2-2; v_call: TRBV18; d_call: -; cdr3_length: 14; cdr3_nt: TGTGCCAGCTCTAGGACGGTGAACACCGGGGAGCTGTTTTTT; cdr3_aa: CASSRTVNTGELFF
clone_size: few; j_call: TRBJ2-5; v_call: TRBV4-3; d_call: TRBD1; cdr3_length: 15; cdr3_nt: TGCGCCAGCAGCCAAGGGGACAGGGGGAGGGAGACCCAGTACTTC; cdr3_aa: CASSQGDRGRETQYF
clone_size: few; j_call: TRBJ2-5; v_call: TRBV7-9; d_call: -; cdr3_length: 12; cdr3_nt: TGTGCCAGCAGCCCTCTGGGGGAGACCCAGTACTTC; cdr3_aa: CASSPLGETQYF
clone_size: -; j_call: TRBJ1-5; v_call: TRBV4-3; d_call: -; cdr3_length: 13; cdr3_nt: TGCGCCAGCAGCCAAGAAAGGGGTCAGCCCCAGCATTTT; cdr3_aa: CASSQERGQPQHF
clone_size: few; j_call: TRBJ2-1; v_call: TRBV5-6; d_call: -; cdr3_length: 15; cdr3_nt: TGTGCCAGCAGCGTGCCTCGGGACTCCTACAATGAGCAGTTCTTC; cdr3_aa: CASSVPRDSYNEQFF
clone_size: few; j_call: TRBJ1-5; v_call: TRBV12-3/TRBV12-4; d_call: -; cdr3_length: 17; cdr3_nt: TGTGCCAGCAGCTCTTCTCGAGGGTCGGGGCTGGGACAGCCCCAGCATTTT; cdr3_aa: CASSSSRGSGLGQPQHF
clone_size: once; j_call: TRBJ1-1; v_call: TRBV5-6; d_call: -; cdr3_length: 16; cdr3_nt: TGTGCCAGCAGCTTGGAACAGGGATTCATGAACACTGAAGCTTTCTTT; cdr3_aa: CASSLEQGFMNTEAFF
clone_size: -; j_call: TRBJ2-1; v_call: TRBV7-6; d_call: -; cdr3_length: 14; cdr3_nt: TGTGCCAGCAGCTTATCCGGGTCTGGCAATGAGCAGTTCTTC; cdr3_aa: CASSLSGSGNEQFF
clone_size: many; j_call: TRBJ2-1; v_call: TRBV7-6; d_call: TRBD2; cdr3_length: 16; cdr3_nt: TGTGCCAGCAGACCAATCCTAGCGGGAGAATCGAATGAGCAGTTCTTC; cdr3_aa: CASRPILAGESNEQFF
clone_size: few; j_call: TRBJ2-1; v_call: TRBV7-2; d_call: -; cdr3_length: 15; cdr3_nt: TGTGCCAGCAGCTTAGACAGGGACCCCTACAATGAGCAGTTCTTC; cdr3_aa: CASSLDRDPYNEQFF
clone_size: many; j_call: TRBJ2-3; v_call: TRBV7-2; d_call: TRBD2; cdr3_length: 17; cdr3_nt: TGTGCCAGCAGCCGACCTAAGACTAGCGGGACAACAGATACGCAGTATTTT; cdr3_aa: CASSRPKTSGTTDTQYF
clone_size: -; j_call: TRBJ1-5; v_call: TRBV7-9; d_call: -; cdr3_length: 14; cdr3_nt: TGTGCCAGCACCCCTGACAGCTCCAATCAGCCCCAGCATTTT; cdr3_aa: CASTPDSSNQPQHF
clone_size: few; j_call: TRBJ2-5; v_call: TRBV7-9; d_call: TRBD2; cdr3_length: 20; cdr3_nt: TGTGCCAGCAGCGCTAAGACTAGCGGGAGGGTTCAGCGGTCCCTAGAGACCCAGTACTTC; cdr3_aa: CASSAKTSGRVQRSLETQYF
clone_size: many; j_call: TRBJ1-2; v_call: TRBV7-2; d_call: -; cdr3_length: 12; cdr3_nt: TGTGCCAGCAGCTTAGCGGGCGGGGGCTACACCTTC; cdr3_aa: CASSLAGGGYTF
clone_size: -; j_call: TRBJ2-1; v_call: TRBV7-6; d_call: TRBD2; cdr3_length: 16; cdr3_nt: TGTGCCAGCAGCTTAGTTTCGGCGGGAGCCTACAATGAGCAGTTCTTC; cdr3_aa: CASSLVSAGAYNEQFF
clone_size: few; j_call: TRBJ1-1; v_call: TRBV7-9; d_call: TRBD1; cdr3_length: 16; cdr3_nt: TGTGCCAGCAGCACGTCCGGGACAGGCAGGGACACTGAAGCTTTCTTT; cdr3_aa: CASSTSGTGRDTEAFF
clone_size: few; j_call: TRBJ2-3; v_call: TRBV15; d_call: -; cdr3_length: 14; cdr3_nt: TGTGCCACCAGCAGAGAACAGGACCCAGATACGCAGTATTTT; cdr3_aa: CATSREQDPDTQYF
clone_size: few; j_call: TRBJ2-5; v_call: TRBV18; d_call: -; cdr3_length: 13; cdr3_nt: TGTGCCAGCTCAGACGGATCACAAGAGACCCAGTACTTC; cdr3_aa: CASSDGSQETQYF
clone_size: few; j_call: TRBJ2-3; v_call: TRBV12-3/TRBV12-4; d_call: -; cdr3_length: 14; cdr3_nt: TGTGCCAGCAGTTTCAACGGGATTACAGATACGCAGTATTTT; cdr3_aa: CASSFNGITDTQYF
clone_size: -; j_call: TRBJ1-6; v_call: TRBV29-1; d_call: -; cdr3_length: 15; cdr3_nt: TGCAGCGTTCAGATGGAAAGCTCCTATAATTCACCCCTCCACTTT; cdr3_aa: CSVQMESSYNSPLHF